Shown below are 21 T cell receptor beta chains from a single sample sequenced in a study of tumor-infiltrating lymphocytes in primary liver carcinoma. Co-extracted RNA and DNA came from about 19-30 mg of unsorted bulk tissue. A primer in the constant region served to generate TCR beta cDNA from approximately 500 ng of total RNA. Library construction for TCR beta comprised three nested multiplex PCR rounds performed with slightly modified ARM-PCR. TRBV1-TRBV30 forward and Cbeta reverse primers drove the first two roughly 10-cycle rounds. TCRdb fed the multiplex PCR reads into MiXCR, producing one record per CDR3 protein. The sample lists tens of thousands of distinct CDR3 sequences, roughly 74% occurring once. The sample was liver tumor tissue from sampling region 4. Specified subset: tumor region T4, right-lateral pole. The receptor set was obtained from a man aged 35-49 years with primary liver carcinoma and hepatitis B virus infection.

This clonotype is deemed medium-sized (0.01 to 0.1%). V gene TRBV29-1 combines with J gene TRBJ2-3; D call uncertain. V was shortened by 6 bases and J by 1 base, with 8 bases between the two germline ends. This CDR3 contains 12 residues. CDR1 and CDR2 (germline): SQVTM, ANQGSEA. The CDR3 DNA reads TGCAGCGTGGGCGGAGGCACAGATACGCAGTATTTT. Its translation: CSVGGGTDTQYF.

V gene TRBV6-5 combines with J gene TRBJ1-1; D ambiguous. The CDR3 is made up of 15 amino acids. The germline gives CDR1 MNHEY, CDR2 SVGAGI. The germline V and J ends were trimmed by 7 bases and 1 base, with 16 bases remaining between them. CDR3 protein: CASTPIYPRNTEAFF. CDR3 coding DNA: TGTGCCAGCACCCCCATATATCCCCGGAACACTGAAGCTTTCTTT.

This clonotype has a count of ten or more. The chain employs TRBV11-2 and TRBJ2-7, with D unresolved. The CDR3 totals 15 residues. Trimming shortened V by 2 bases and J by 4 bases, and 15 bases separated the two germline ends. Germline V gives CDR1 SGHAT, CDR2 FQNNGV. CDR3 DNA sequence: TGTGCCAGCAGCTTAATCTTAGGATCAGCATACGAGCAGTACTTC. As protein: CASSLILGSAYEQYF. Supplemented by reference TRBV11-2 and TRBJ2-7, the full variable domain reads EAGVAQSPRYKIIEKRQSVAFWCNPISGHATLYWYQQILGQGPKLLIQFQNNGVVDDSQLPKDRFSAERLKGVDSTLKIQPAKLEDSAVYLCASSLILGSAYEQYFGPGTRLTVT.

The chain links TRBV11-3 to TRBJ1-5; D gene uncertain. Germline CDR1 is SGHNT and CDR2 is YENEEA. The CDR3 is made up of 14 amino acids. The V gene lost 9 bases and the J gene lost 0 bases, with 12 bases spanning the gap. The CDR3: CASCDGYSNQPQHF. The CDR3 coding sequence is TGTGCCAGTTGTGACGGCTATAGCAATCAGCCCCAGCATTTT.

Note on this clonotype: The final CDR3 position lacks the conserved phenylalanine or tryptophan, pointing to a likely read error. The DNA is left out, because the CDR3 cannot be placed on it with certainty; the CDR3 is given as TCRdb lists it. This chain links TRBV29-1 with TRBJ2-5; TRBD1, the table's D call, was not compared with the DNA. From its first to its last residue, the CDR3 has 12 amino acids. The germline CDR1 and CDR2 sequences are SQVTM and ANQGSEA. CDR3 sequence: CSLPLGVETQYL.

Turning to this clonotype: The junction and the germline gene differ at one end; a read error may be behind it. The chain employs TRBV19 and TRBJ1-1; D is ambiguous. The germline CDR1 and CDR2 sequences are LNHDA and SQIVND (reference sequence). This CDR3 has 14 amino acids. The DNA for the CDR3 is TGTGCCGGTAGTATAAAGGCGGCGAACACTGAAGCTTCCTTT. Its protein is CAGSIKAANTEASF.

The chain recombines TRBV4-1 with TRBJ2-7; D gene ambiguous. CDR3 length equals 16 residues. Looked up from germline, CDR1 is MGHRA and CDR2 is YSYEKL. Trimming removed 0 bases at V and 10 bases at J, with 22 bases between. This CDR3 reads CASSQDQARGYYDQYF. The CDR3 coding sequence is TGCGCCAGCAGCCAAGATCAGGCTAGAGGATACTATGATCAGTACTTC.

Remarks on this clonotype: The junction departs from germline at one end; a sequencing error may be responsible. V gene TRBV11-3 combines with J gene TRBJ2-3; D may be TRBD1 or TRBD2 (6 bases each). Germline loops: CDR1 SGHNT, CDR2 YENEEA. CDR3 length: 15 residues. The CDR3 DNA sequence: TGCGCCAGCAGCCCGGGGGCACTCCTGGGCGGAACGCAGTATTTT. It specifies CASSPGALLGGTQYF.

About this clonotype: The junction shows a germline mismatch at one end, possibly a read error. The chain recombines TRBV5-1 with TRBJ2-1; 8 nucleotides match TRBD2. The germline V gene has CDR1 SGHRS and CDR2 YFSETQ. This CDR3 comprises 14 residues. For the CDR3, the DNA is TGCGCCAGTAGCTTGGAGAGCGGGAGCCATGAGCAGTTCTTC. Its protein is CASSLESGSHEQFF.

The genes are TRBV6-6 and TRBJ2-3; D ambiguous. The CDR3 extends over 14 amino acids. The V gene's germline CDR1 is MNHNY and CDR2 SVGAGI (reference sequence). V was pared by 5 bases and J by 5 bases, with 14 bases between. The CDR3 sequence: CASSLGRKIDTQYF. The CDR3 DNA reads as TGTGCCAGCAGTCTGGGCAGGAAAATAGATACGCAGTATTTT.

About this clonotype: The junction departs from the called germline gene at one end, perhaps through a read error. V is TRBV2 and J is TRBJ1-5; D unresolved. The CDR3 is 13 amino acids. CDR1 SNHLY and CDR2 FYNNEI come from the germline V gene. The DNA of the CDR3 is TGTGCCAGCAGTCCACGGGAGAATCAGCCTCAGCATTTT. Translated: CASSPRENQPQHF.

J is TRBJ2-7 and V is TRBV11-1; D remains ambiguous. This CDR3 has 13 amino acids. Trimming pared 7 bases from V and 4 bases from J, leaving 14 bases between. Germline V gene lookup returns CDR1 SGHAT and CDR2 FQDESV (reference sequence). CDR3 in amino acids: CASNGKRSYEQYF. The CDR3 bases are TGTGCCAGCAATGGGAAGCGATCATACGAGCAGTACTTC.

The chain has TRBV12-3 or TRBV12-4 and TRBJ1-2, with 10 nucleotides matching TRBD1. CDR3 length equals 12 residues. V gave up 10 bases and J gave up 6 bases; unmatched junction bases: 5. CDR3: CATGQGVNGYTF. The CDR3 bases are TGTGCCACCGGACAGGGGGTCAATGGCTACACCTTC.

A remark on this clonotype: The DNA is left out, because the CDR3 cannot be placed on it with certainty; the CDR3 is given as TCRdb lists it. This chain connects TRBV12-3 or TRBV12-4 to TRBJ1-2. The CDR3 has 14 residues if both end residues are counted. CDR3 residues: CVSSLDLTNYGCTF.

The chain couples TRBV11-3 to TRBJ1-1; weak D call: TRBD1 (6 bases). Germline loops: CDR1 SGHNT, CDR2 YENEEA. There are 13 residues in the CDR3. V was cut by 5 bases and J by 12 bases, with 19 bases left in between. CDR3 sequence reads: CASSTRRGAETFF. Here the CDR3 DNA reads TGTGCCAGCAGCACTCGACGGGGGGCTGAGACTTTCTTT.

By sample fraction, this clonotype is medium-sized. This chain connects TRBV7-9 to TRBJ1-4, with 7 bases that match TRBD1. Germline assignment: CDR1 SEHNR and CDR2 FQNEAQ (reference sequence). With V trimmed by 3 bases and J by 4 bases, 5 bases remained unmatched. CDR3 length: 15 residues. This CDR3 reads CASSFGRDSNEKLFF. CDR3 coding DNA: TGTGCCAGCAGCTTCGGCCGGGACAGTAATGAAAAACTGTTTTTT.

Comment on this clonotype: Without the conserved terminal phenylalanine or tryptophan, this CDR3 likely stems from a read error. This chain links TRBV28 with TRBJ2-7, with D possibly being TRBD1 or TRBD2 (6 bases each). Germline loops: CDR1 MDHEN, CDR2 SYDVKM. The CDR3 sequence is 13 residues long. The CDR3 region is CASRGGPRYGQYS. In DNA form, the CDR3 reads TGTGCCAGCAGGGGGGGCCCAAGGTACGGGCAGTACTCC.

Regarding this clonotype: Without the conserved terminal phenylalanine or tryptophan, this CDR3 likely stems from a read error. This chain uses TRBV6-5 with TRBJ2-5, with D possibly being TRBD2 (5 bases). CDR1 is MNHEY, CDR2 SVGAGI, per germline. V lost 7 bases to trimming and J lost 4 bases, with 10 bases between them. The CDR3 contains 12 residues. In DNA, the CDR3 is TGTGCCAGCAATAGAGAGGGAGAGACCCAGTACTAC. Encoded protein: CASNREGETQYY.

To note about this clonotype: A junction boundary mismatches the germline segment, possibly from a read error. This chain links TRBV28 with TRBJ2-2, with 7 bases aligning to TRBD2. CDR3 size: 15 residues. Per the germline V gene, CDR1 is MDHEN and CDR2 is SYDVKM. The DNA for the CDR3 is TGTGCCAGCAGTTTGCCCATCGGGAACAGCGGGGAGTTGTTTTTT. It translates to CASSLPIGNSGELFF.

The chain couples TRBV29-1 to TRBJ2-7, with TRBD2 identical over 9 bases. V lost 5 bases and J lost 5; bases outside the gene matches: 10. This CDR3 has 14 residues. CDR1 is SQVTM and CDR2 is ANQGSEA in the germline V gene. The CDR3 reads CSVKPGLAVHEQYF. CDR3 DNA sequence: TGCAGCGTTAAACCGGGACTAGCTGTCCACGAGCAGTACTTC.

The gene calls are TRBV29-1 and TRBJ1-2, with a tentative D call TRBD1 (5 bases). The CDR3 covers 18 residues. The V gene lost 4 bases and the J gene lost 0 bases, with 24 bases spanning the gap. In germline, CDR1 is SQVTM, CDR2 ANQGSEA. CDR3 nucleotides: TGCAGCGTTGGGACACCAACAGGAACTCTAGTGGCTAACTATGGCTACACCTTC. Translated, it gives CSVGTPTGTLVANYGYTF.